This TCR beta chain was recovered during a study of blood T cell repertoires in COVID-19. At the level of the study: Samples representing acute and convalescent COVID-19 were sourced from the United States, Italy and Spain.

Using immunoSEQ multiplex PCR, the repertoire was profiled, and TCRdb retains in-frame clones only, with some absent. The sample contains over 250,000 clones, about 89% of which appear only once. The CDR3 is 16 residues long. Deletions cut 4 bases from V and 2 bases from J, with 14 bases between. CDR1 SNHLY and CDR2 FYNNEI come from the germline V gene. Recovery among Cohort 3 donors was established by two negative PCRs, clearance, or symptom resolution. The clonotype was recovered from a man aged 35-49 years who had recovered from COVID-19. The sequenced sample consisted of PBMCs or T cells enriched from blood (not recorded which). The rearrangement joins TRBV2 to TRBJ1-4, with TRBD1 as a possible D gene (6 bases). The CDR3, as DNA: TGTGCCAGCAGTGTACAGGGTCCTGGCACTAATGAAAAACTGTTTTTT. Residues: CASSVQGPGTNEKLFF. Using reference TRBV2 and TRBJ1-4 for the parts outside the CDR3, the full variable domain is EPEVTQTPSHQVTQMGQEVILRCVPISNHLYFYWYRQILGQKVEFLVSFYNNEISEKSEIFDDQFSVERPDGSNFTLKIRSTKLEDSAMYFCASSVQGPGTNEKLFFGSGTQLSVL.